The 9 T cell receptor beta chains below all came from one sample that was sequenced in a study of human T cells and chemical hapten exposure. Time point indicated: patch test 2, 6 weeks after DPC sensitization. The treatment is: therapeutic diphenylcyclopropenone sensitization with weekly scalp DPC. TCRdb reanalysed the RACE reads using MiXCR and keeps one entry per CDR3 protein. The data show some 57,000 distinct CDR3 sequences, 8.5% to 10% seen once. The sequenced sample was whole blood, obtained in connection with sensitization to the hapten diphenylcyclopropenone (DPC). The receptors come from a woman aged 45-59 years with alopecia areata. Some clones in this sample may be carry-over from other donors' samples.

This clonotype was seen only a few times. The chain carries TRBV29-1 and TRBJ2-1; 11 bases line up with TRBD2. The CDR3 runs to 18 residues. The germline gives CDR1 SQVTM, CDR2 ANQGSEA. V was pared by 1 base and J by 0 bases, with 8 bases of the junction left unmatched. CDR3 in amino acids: CSVEGLAGGRSSYNEQFF. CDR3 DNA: TGCAGCGTTGAAGGCCTAGCGGGGGGACGAAGCTCCTACAATGAGCAGTTCTTC.

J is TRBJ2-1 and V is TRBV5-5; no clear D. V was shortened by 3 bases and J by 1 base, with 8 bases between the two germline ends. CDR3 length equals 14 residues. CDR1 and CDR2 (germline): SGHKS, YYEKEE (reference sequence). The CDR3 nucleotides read TGTGCCAGCAGCTCTGGCAGGTCCTACAATGAGCAGTTCTTC. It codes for CASSSGRSYNEQFF.

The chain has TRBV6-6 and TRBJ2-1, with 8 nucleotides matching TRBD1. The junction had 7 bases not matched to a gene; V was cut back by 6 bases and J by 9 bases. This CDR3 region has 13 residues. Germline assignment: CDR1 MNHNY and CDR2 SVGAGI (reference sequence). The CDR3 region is CASSPDQGAEQFF. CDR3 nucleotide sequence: TGTGCCAGCAGCCCGGACCAGGGGGCTGAGCAGTTCTTC.

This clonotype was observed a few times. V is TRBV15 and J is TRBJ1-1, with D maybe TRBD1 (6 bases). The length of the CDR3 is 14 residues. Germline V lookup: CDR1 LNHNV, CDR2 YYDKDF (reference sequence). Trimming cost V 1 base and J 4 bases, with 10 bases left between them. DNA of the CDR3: TGTGCCACCAGCAGAGGGGGGGCGTCCACTGAAGCTTTCTTT. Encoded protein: CATSRGGASTEAFF.

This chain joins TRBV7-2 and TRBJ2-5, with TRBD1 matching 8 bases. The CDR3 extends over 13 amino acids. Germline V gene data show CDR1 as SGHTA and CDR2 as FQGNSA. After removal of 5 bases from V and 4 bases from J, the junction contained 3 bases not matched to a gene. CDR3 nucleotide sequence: TGTGCCAGCAGCCGCGGACAGGGAGAGACCCAGTACTTC. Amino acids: CASSRGQGETQYF. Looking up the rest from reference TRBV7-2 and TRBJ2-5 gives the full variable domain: GAGVSQSPSNKVTEKGKDVELRCDPISGHTALYWYRQSLGQGLEFLIYFQGNSAPDKSGLPSDRFSAERTGGSVSTLTIQRTQQEDSAVYLCASSRGQGETQYFGPGTRLLVL.

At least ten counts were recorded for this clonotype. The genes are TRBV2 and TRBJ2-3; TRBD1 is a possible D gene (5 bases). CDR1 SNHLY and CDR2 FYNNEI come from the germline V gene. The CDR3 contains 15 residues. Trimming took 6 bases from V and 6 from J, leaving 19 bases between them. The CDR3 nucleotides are TGTGCCAGCAGGTCCCAGGACACGGTTTGGGATACGCAGTATTTT. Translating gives CASRSQDTVWDTQYF.

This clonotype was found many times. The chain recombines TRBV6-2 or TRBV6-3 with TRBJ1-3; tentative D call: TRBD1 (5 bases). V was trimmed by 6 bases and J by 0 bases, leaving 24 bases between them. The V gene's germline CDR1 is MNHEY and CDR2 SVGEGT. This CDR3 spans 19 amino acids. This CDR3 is CASSLRRLFVGHSGNTIYF. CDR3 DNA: TGTGCCAGCAGCCTACGACGCCTCTTCGTCGGACACTCTGGAAACACCATATATTTT.

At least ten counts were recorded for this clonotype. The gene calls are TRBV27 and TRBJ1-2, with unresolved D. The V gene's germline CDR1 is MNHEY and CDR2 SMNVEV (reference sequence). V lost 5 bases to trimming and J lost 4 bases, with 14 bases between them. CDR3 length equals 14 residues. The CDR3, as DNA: TGTGCCAGCAGTCCGGACGGACCCGCCTATGGCTACACCTTC. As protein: CASSPDGPAYGYTF.

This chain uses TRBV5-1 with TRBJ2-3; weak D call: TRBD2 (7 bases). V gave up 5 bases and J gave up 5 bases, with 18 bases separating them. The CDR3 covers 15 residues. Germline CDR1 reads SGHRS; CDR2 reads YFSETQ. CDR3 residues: CASSWGGMDRDTQYF. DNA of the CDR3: TGCGCCAGCAGTTGGGGGGGAATGGACAGAGATACGCAGTATTTT.